Below are 6 T cell receptor beta chains sequenced from a single sample in a study of T cell responses to AZD1222 COVID-19 vaccine (dated by TCRdb to about 2021). Explained via the paper, the time point label denotes: baseline before first vaccination. Library method: the immunoSEQ multiplex PCR assay. TCRdb limited this immuneACCESS table to in-frame rearrangements with V and J called. A share of clones is missing; checked studies link under half to unresolved V genes, and the rest is unexplained. The sample records approximately 150,000 clones, roughly 92% of which are singletons. The leading ten clones occupy 2.6% of the sample. Sequencing was performed on peripheral blood, taken on day 0 of AZD1222 vaccination. The receptor set was obtained from an adult in good health.

The chain is built from TRBV29-1 and TRBJ1-2; the D gene is possibly TRBD1 (5 bases). The length of the CDR3 is 12 residues. V lost 4 bases and J lost 8, with 14 bases in between. Per germline, CDR1 SQVTM and CDR2 ANQGSEA. The CDR3 region has the DNA TGCAGCGTTGTTTTGGCAGGGAAAGGCTACACCTTC. This sequence encodes CSVVLAGKGYTF.

This sequence joins TRBV3-1 (or the pseudogene TRBV3-2) and TRBJ2-2, with D perhaps being TRBD1 or TRBD2 (5 bases each). Germline assignment: CDR1 LGHDT and CDR2 YNNKEL (reference sequence). The CDR3 extends over 15 amino acids. Trimming removed 4 bases at V and 0 bases at J, with 9 bases between. The CDR3 loop reads CASSRGTTNTGELFF. CDR3 coding DNA: TGTGCCAGCAGCCGTGGGACCACGAACACCGGGGAGCTGTTTTTT.

With respect to this clone: In the same sample, other DNA sequences code for this CDR3. The gene calls are TRBV11-2 and TRBJ2-1, with 9 nucleotides matching TRBD1. The CDR3 totals 15 residues. Germline CDR1 reads SGHAT; CDR2 reads FQNNGV. Trimming at V came to 5 bases and at J to 2 bases, leaving 4 bases not matched to a gene. The CDR3 here is CASSPRTGAYNEQFF. The CDR3 nucleotides read TGTGCCAGCAGCCCAAGGACAGGGGCCTACAATGAGCAGTTCTTC.

The chain recombines TRBV3-1 (or the pseudogene TRBV3-2) with TRBJ2-3; 10 bases map to TRBD2. J gave up 2 bases and V 4 bases, and 12 bases lay outside the gene matches. CDR1 LGHDT and CDR2 YNNKEL come from the germline V gene (reference sequence). This CDR3 is 18 amino acids long. CDR3: CASSPTSGFTPLTDTQYF. CDR3 nucleotides: TGTGCCAGCAGCCCGACTAGCGGGTTTACTCCTCTCACAGATACGCAGTATTTT.

The rearrangement links TRBV3-1 (or the pseudogene TRBV3-2) to TRBJ1-3; 7 bases align to TRBD1. This CDR3 comprises 13 residues. V shed 5 bases and J 2 bases; nucleotides not matched to a gene: 0. The germline gives CDR1 LGHDT, CDR2 YNNKEL (reference sequence). CDR3: CASSTGAGNTIYF. In nucleotides, the CDR3 is TGTGCCAGCAGCACAGGGGCTGGAAACACCATATATTTT.

V is TRBV6-5 and J is TRBJ2-7, with D unclear. Germline-derived CDR1 and CDR2 are MNHEY and SVGAGI. The CDR3 is 13 residues long. V lost 9 bases, J lost 2 bases, and 14 bases lay in between. In DNA form, the CDR3 reads TGTGCCAGTTCCCCGTATTTGGCCTACGAGCAGTACTTC. It is translated as CASSPYLAYEQYF.